The T cell receptor (beta chain) described here comes from a study of cytomegalovirus exposure and HLA in healthy donors (dated by TCRdb to 2015 to 2018). As for the study more broadly: An earlier analysis of some 600 of the donors reported 250 to 350 Gb of sequence data and 95 million to 130 million unique TCR beta sequences obtained from some 170 million T cells. An early release that covered around 590 HLA-typed donors contained approximately 300 gigabases of sequencing data and 80 million or so unique TCR sequences. Of the 398 genotyped donors, roughly 85% fell in the genetic ancestry cluster associated with self-reported Caucasian donors. The study aimed to test whether signatures of past pathogen exposure could be identified by cataloging public T cell receptors. The T cell repertoires of 666 subjects were profiled by immunosequencing and related to cytomegalovirus serostatus. Along with the roughly 670-subject first cohort, a separate validation cohort of more than 90 different subjects was used. The study combined high-throughput TCR immunosequencing, statistical association of individual TCRs with disease status, and machine learning to predict cytomegalovirus infection status. To study patterns of TCR occurrence, a later analysis re-analyzed previously published TCR beta repertoires from 500 to 850 donors and added high-resolution HLA genotyping. The later analysis used no new phenotypic data to find candidate immune exposures, relying instead on TCR beta sequences and their occurrence across donors. An earlier analysis of nearly 600 of the donors applied high-throughput TCR beta sequencing to assess whether each TCR beta V gene segment acted as functional or pseudogenic. Alongside the repertoire data, information on donor age, sex, ethnicity and CMV serostatus was compiled. A later genetic analysis took genome-wide SNP genotypes for about three fifths of the 666 donors and used that subset as a discovery cohort. All discovery cohort repertoires had been generated using a single sequencing platform. Both class I and class II loci were covered by HLA typing, at four-digit resolution. The number of donors typed differed by locus, with 629-630 for A, B, C, DRB1 and DQB1, roughly 550 for DQA1, under 610 for DPA1, and around 450 for DPB1. Because of strong linkage in the cohort, roughly five DR-DQ haplotypes were treated as single units for association and clustering. Across roughly 420 genotyped donors of the cohort, an average of about 220,000 unique TCR beta nucleotide sequences per donor were sequenced, and roughly 17% of those sequences were non-productive. The study at large found these results: The study gave a list of around 170 TCR beta chains associated with cytomegalovirus. In a later genetic analysis, fewer N-insertions in productive TCRs were reported among donors in an Asian-associated ancestry cluster than the roughly 700-donor mean. While some public TCRs were present in many individuals, most TCR sequences turned up only very rarely across donors. The authors suggested that the approach could potentially be generalized to other disease states and immunological phenotypes. Because counts were too low, 15 to 20 rarely observed V segments, including chromosome 9 orphons, were left out of the earlier analysis of about 500 of the donors. A cluster of highly shared sequence variants was judged likely to be a technical artifact of the sequencing pipeline. In a later analysis, several top co-occurrence clusters were reported to appear linked to parvovirus B19, influenza, CMV and Epstein-Barr virus. A later genetic analysis associated a missense DCLRE1C variant with V-gene and J-gene trimming of TCR beta chains, and an independent cohort replicated the association. Compared with equally common non-associated chains, HLA-associated TCR beta chains in a later analysis were more clonally expanded and had lower generation probabilities. Specific HLA alleles were associated with 15,000 to 20,000 TCR beta sequences at a false discovery rate of 0.05 in a later analysis. Sequencing depth was assumed to be roughly uniform across donors in the presence/absence analyses, though that assumption may not hold. Correlated functional status among segregating V segments might reflect linkage disequilibrium, but an unknown experimental factor could not be ruled out. When HLA alleles, especially DR and DQ, strongly co-occurred, attributing TCR associations to individual alleles was difficult. A further reported finding was that TCR beta sequences accurately predicted the HLA-A and HLA-B alleles for most subjects in the first cohort. In vitro tests confirmed that three of the cytomegalovirus-associated TCR beta chains recognize cytomegalovirus antigens. Most CMV-associated TCR beta chains appeared to be HLA-restricted in a later analysis, and the HLA associations seemed to be driven largely by CMV exposure. The 87-base-pair reads could not distinguish some IMGT-functional V segments, including TRBV6-2 and TRBV6-3, so those segments were excluded. CMV serostatus was the only immune exposure information available for the cohort. In both the original and validation cohorts, the classifier was reported to diagnose cytomegalovirus status with high specificity and sensitivity. The cohort was sequenced for TCR beta chains only, and without alpha or paired-chain data the features that could be detected were limited. Broadly in line with IMGT annotations, most TCR beta V segments showed up in productive rearrangements about 87% or about 30% of the time in an earlier analysis of 587 of the donors. Because HLA typing was missing for some donors at each locus, association tests included only the typed subset. A later analysis found that TCR association rates varied across HLA loci, with DRB1 alleles showing the most associated TCRs and HLA-C alleles the fewest.

Only one count was recorded for this clone. It has no known antigen specificity. Base qualities are missing; no much larger clone stands one base away. Libraries were built with the immunoSEQ multiplex PCR assay. A mixture of 60 forward primers for TCR Vbeta segments and 13 reverse primers for TCR Jbeta segments was used in the multiplex PCR. Amplification of the CDR3 region of rearranged TCR beta genes was performed with a multiplex PCR assay on genomic DNA. Amplified TCR beta libraries were sequenced as 87-base-pair reads on the Illumina HiSeq System. As for how the authors treated the data: A later analysis tallied tens of millions of unique TCR beta chains across the approximately 670 repertoires, and around 9.9 million of those chains were shared by two or more donors. Raw reads were error-corrected and collapsed into unique sequences with a nearest-neighbor algorithm that merged closely related sequences to remove PCR and sequencing errors. To assign V, D and J gene segments, CDR3 sequences were aligned to IMGT reference sequences. For a sequence to be retained, at least a six-nucleotide match to both a V gene segment and a J gene segment was required. Rearrangements were classified as productive when the CDR3 lacked stop codons and remained in frame with V and J, and all other rearrangements were classified as non-productive. Following IMGT convention, CDR3 was defined as the stretch from the second conserved V-encoded cysteine to the conserved J-encoded phenylalanine. The earlier analysis of some 600 of the donors excluded sequences that lacked an unambiguous match to a single V gene segment. An earlier analysis of 500 to 600 of the donors classified V segments as functional when productive rearrangements were above 56.7% and as segregating when the standard deviation between donors was above 5%. A statistical classification framework was built to diagnose cytomegalovirus status from the catalog of TCR beta chain sequences. In a later analysis, V and J genes were assigned by comparing TCR nucleotide sequences against IMGT/GENE-DB human TR gene sequences. The TCRdist pipeline was used in a later analysis to assign CDR3 sequences and most-parsimonious VDJ recombination scenarios. In a later analysis, each TCR beta chain was defined by its CDR3 amino acid sequence together with its V-gene family, and reads lacking a unique V-gene family were excluded. A later analysis removed over 500 highly shared, low-generation-probability nucleotide sequences to deal with suspected cross-contamination and a sequencing artifact. In a later analysis, a clonal expansion index for each public chain was calculated from normalized within-repertoire ranks of inferred template counts. In a later analysis, generation probabilities were computed with a VDJ recombination model fitted to out-of-frame rearrangements, and the resulting probabilities were checked against IGoR. In a later analysis, TCR-TCR, TCR-HLA and TCR-CMV co-occurrence was scored with hypergeometric tests, and a repertoire-size bias correction was applied to TCR pairs. False discovery rates were estimated in a later analysis by permuting HLA or CMV assignments 20 times. In a later analysis, co-occurring TCRs were grouped with DBSCAN, and TCRdist sequence similarity was added when clustering was performed within HLA-allele-positive subsets. Repertoires with fewer than 30,000 or more than 120,000 public chains were left out of co-occurrence clustering, as were several repertoires with anomalous nucleotide sharing. This is the immuneACCESS table as TCRdb keeps it, with only in-frame sequences that have V and J called. A part of the clones is gone; compared with another copy, unresolved V genes explain less than half, and the rest is unexplained. That table is the source of V, J and clone size, and D and trimming were worked out from the DNA. Within this sample are around 130,000 clones, with 70% to 90% of them counted one time only. 1.5% to 2% of the sample belongs to the ten largest clones.

In total, about 650 healthy bone marrow donors made up the cohort. All cohort members were sampled while nominally healthy, although unrecorded immune exposures were likely present. The donor tested CMV seronegative and was one of the 352 seronegative cohort members. A peripheral blood sample was provided by each donor, and peripheral blood mononuclear cells were used for TCR beta sequencing. The Qiagen DNeasy Blood Extraction Kit was used to extract genomic DNA from the blood cell samples. V was cut back by 3 bases and J by 2 bases, leaving a gap of 13 bases between them. From the cysteine through the phenylalanine, the CDR3 covers 15 amino acids. Of the read, only the CDR3 DNA is kept; its 45 bases are in frame from base 1. As encoded in the germline V gene, CDR1 is SGHVS while CDR2 is FQNEAQ.

The sequenced material came from PBMCs. This TCR came from a boy aged 5-17 years in good health and CMV-seronegative. In this chain, TRBV7-8 is recombined with TRBJ1-1; tentative D gene TRBD1, with 5 bases matching. CDR3 region: CASSFQGQGNTEAFF. The bases read TGTGCCAGCAGCTTCCAGGGTCAGGGTAACACTGAAGCTTTCTTT.